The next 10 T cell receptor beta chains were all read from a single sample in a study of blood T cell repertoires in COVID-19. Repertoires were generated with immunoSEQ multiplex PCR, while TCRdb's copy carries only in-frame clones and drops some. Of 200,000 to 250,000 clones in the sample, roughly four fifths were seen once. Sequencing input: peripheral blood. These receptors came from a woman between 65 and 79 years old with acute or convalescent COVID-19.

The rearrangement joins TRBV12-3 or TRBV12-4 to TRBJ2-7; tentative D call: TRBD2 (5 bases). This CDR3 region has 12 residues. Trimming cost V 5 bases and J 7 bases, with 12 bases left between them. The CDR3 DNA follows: TGTGCCAGCAGTACTACTCCGGGGGAGCAGTACTTC. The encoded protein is CASSTTPGEQYF.

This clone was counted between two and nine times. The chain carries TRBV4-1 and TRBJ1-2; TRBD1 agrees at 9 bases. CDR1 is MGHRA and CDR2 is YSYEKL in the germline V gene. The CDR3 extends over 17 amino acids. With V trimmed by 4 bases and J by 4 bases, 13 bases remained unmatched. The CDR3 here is CASSPPGQGGSLYGYTF. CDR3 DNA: TGCGCCAGCAGCCCGCCGGGACAGGGAGGCTCCCTCTATGGCTACACCTTC.

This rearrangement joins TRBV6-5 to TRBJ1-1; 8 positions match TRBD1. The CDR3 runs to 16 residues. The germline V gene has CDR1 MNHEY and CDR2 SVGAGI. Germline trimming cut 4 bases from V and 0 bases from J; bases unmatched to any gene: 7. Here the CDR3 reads CASSFHRGGMNTEAFF. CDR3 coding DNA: TGTGCCAGCAGTTTCCACAGGGGGGGGATGAACACTGAAGCTTTCTTT.

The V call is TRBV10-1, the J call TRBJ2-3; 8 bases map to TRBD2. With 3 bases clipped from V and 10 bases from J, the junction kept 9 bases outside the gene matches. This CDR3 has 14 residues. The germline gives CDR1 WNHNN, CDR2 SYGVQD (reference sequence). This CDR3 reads CASSDFAGGRSQYF. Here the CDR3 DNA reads TGCGCCAGCAGTGATTTTGCGGGGGGCCGTTCGCAGTATTTT.

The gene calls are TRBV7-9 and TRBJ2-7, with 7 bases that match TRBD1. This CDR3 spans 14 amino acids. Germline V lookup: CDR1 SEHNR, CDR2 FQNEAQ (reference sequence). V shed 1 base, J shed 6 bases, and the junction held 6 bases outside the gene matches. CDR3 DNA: TGTGCCAGCAGCTTAGTAGAGGGGGCCGGCGAGCAGTACTTC. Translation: CASSLVEGAGEQYF.

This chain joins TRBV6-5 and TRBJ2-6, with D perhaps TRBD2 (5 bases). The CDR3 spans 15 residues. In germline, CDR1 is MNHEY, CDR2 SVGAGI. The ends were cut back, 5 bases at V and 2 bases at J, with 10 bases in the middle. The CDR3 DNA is TGTGCCAGCAGTCGGACTGACGCTGGGGCCAACGTCCTGACTTTC. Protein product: CASSRTDAGANVLTF.

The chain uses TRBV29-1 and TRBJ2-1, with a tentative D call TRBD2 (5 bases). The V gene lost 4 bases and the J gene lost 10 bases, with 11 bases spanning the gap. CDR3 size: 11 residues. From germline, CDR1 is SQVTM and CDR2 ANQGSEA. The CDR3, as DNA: TGCAGCGTTGGGATAAGAGGGGAGCAGTTCTTC. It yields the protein CSVGIRGEQFF.

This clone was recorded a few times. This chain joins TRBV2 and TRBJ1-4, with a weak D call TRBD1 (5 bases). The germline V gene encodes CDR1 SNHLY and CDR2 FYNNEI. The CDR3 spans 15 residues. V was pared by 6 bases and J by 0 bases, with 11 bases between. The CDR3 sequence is CASSLEGATNEKLFF. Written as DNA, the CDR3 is TGTGCCAGCAGCCTCGAAGGGGCAACTAATGAAAAACTGTTTTTT. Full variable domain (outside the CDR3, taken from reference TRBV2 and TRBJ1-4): EPEVTQTPSHQVTQMGQEVILRCVPISNHLYFYWYRQILGQKVEFLVSFYNNEISEKSEIFDDQFSVERPDGSNFTLKIRSTKLEDSAMYFCASSLEGATNEKLFFGSGTQLSVL.

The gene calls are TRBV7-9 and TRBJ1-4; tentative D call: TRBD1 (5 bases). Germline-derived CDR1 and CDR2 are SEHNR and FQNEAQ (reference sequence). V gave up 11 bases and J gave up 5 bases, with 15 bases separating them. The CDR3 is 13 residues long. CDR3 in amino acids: CAGAGGWNEKLFF. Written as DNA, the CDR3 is TGTGCCGGGGCCGGGGGGTGGAATGAAAAACTGTTTTTT.

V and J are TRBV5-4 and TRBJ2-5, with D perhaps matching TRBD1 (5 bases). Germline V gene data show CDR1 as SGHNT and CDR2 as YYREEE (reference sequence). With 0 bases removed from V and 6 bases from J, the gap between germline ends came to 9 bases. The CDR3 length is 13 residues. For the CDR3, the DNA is TGTGCCAGCAGCTTGGGACAGAAAAAGACCCAGTACTTC. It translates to CASSLGQKKTQYF. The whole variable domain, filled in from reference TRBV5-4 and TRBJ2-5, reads ETGVTQSPTHLIKTRGQQVTLRCSSQSGHNTVSWYQQALGQGPQFIFQYYREEENGRGNFPPRFSGLQFPNYSSELNVNALELDDSALYLCASSLGQKKTQYFGPGTRLLVL.